This T cell receptor beta chain stems from a study of blood T cell repertoires in COVID-19. About the study: Collection of acute and convalescent COVID-19 samples took place in the United States, Italy and Spain.

CDR3 length equals 15 residues. Per germline, CDR1 LGHDT and CDR2 YNNKEL (reference sequence). J gave up 6 bases and V 3 bases, and 4 bases lay outside the gene matches. The study recruited people aged about 18 to 95 years across 20 to 30 US areas. TCRdb's table, derived via immunoSEQ multiplex PCR, lists solely in-frame clones and lacks some. Of around 400,000 clones listed, 80% to 95% are singletons. Sequences were obtained from PBMCs or T cells enriched from blood (not recorded which). The V and J genes are TRBV3-1 (or the pseudogene TRBV3-2) and TRBJ2-7, with 14 bases matching TRBD2. The sequence was obtained from a woman in her forties who had been exposed to COVID-19. Here the CDR3 reads CASSQGLAGVGEQYF. The CDR3 DNA reads TGTGCCAGCAGCCAGGGACTAGCGGGAGTGGGCGAGCAGTACTTC.